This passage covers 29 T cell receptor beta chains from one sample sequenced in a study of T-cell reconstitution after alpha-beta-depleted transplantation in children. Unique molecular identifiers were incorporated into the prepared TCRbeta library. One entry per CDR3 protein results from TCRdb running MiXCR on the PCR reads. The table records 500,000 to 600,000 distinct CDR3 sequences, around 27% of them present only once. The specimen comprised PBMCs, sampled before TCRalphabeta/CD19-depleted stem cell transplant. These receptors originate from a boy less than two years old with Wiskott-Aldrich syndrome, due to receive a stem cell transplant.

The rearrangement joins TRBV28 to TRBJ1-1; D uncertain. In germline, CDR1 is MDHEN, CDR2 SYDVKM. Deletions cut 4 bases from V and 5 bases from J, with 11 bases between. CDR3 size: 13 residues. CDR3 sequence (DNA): TGTGCCAGCAGTTCCCCCATGGGTACTGAAGCTTTCTTT. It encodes CASSSPMGTEAFF.

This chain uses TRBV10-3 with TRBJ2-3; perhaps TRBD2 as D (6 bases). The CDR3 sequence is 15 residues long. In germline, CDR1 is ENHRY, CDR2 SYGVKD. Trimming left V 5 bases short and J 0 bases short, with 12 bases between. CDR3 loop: CAISLGLESTDTQYF. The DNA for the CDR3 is TGTGCCATCAGTTTGGGACTGGAGAGCACAGATACGCAGTATTTT.

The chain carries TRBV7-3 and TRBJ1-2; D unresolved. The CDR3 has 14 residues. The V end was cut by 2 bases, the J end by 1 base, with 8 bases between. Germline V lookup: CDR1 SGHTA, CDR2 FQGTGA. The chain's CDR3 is CASSLSPNNYGYTF. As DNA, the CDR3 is TGTGCCAGCAGCTTATCACCTAATAACTATGGCTACACCTTC. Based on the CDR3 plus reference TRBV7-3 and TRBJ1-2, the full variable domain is GAGVSQTPSNKVTEKGKYVELRCDPISGHTALYWYRQSLGQGPEFLIYFQGTGAADDSGLPNDRFFAVRPEGSVSTLKIQRTERGDSAVYLCASSLSPNNYGYTFGSGTRLTVV.

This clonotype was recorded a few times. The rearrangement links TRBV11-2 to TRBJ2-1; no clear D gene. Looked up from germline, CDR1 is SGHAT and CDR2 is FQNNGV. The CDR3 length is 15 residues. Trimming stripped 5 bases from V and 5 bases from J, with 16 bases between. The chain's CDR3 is CASSAEIGWNNEQFF. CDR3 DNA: TGTGCCAGCAGCGCCGAAATAGGGTGGAACAATGAGCAGTTCTTC.

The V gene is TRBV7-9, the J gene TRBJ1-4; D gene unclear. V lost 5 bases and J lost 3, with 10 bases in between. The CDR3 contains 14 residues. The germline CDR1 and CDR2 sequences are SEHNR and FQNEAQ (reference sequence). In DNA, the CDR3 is TGTGCCAGCAGCCCCAGGACTCCTAATGAAAAACTGTTTTTT. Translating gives CASSPRTPNEKLFF.

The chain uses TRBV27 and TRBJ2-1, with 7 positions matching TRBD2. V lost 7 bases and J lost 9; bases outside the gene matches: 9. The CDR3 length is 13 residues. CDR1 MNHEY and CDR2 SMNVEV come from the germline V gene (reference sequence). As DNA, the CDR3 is TGTGCCAGCAAGGTGCGCGGGAGTGGTGAGCAGTTCTTC. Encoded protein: CASKVRGSGEQFF.

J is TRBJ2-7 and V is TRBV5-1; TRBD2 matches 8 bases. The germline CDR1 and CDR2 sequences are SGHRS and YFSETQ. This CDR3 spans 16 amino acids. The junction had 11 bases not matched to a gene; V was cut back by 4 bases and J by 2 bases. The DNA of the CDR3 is TGCGCCAGCAGCCGAAAGGGAGAGACTAGCGCCTACGAGCAGTACTTC. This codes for CASSRKGETSAYEQYF.

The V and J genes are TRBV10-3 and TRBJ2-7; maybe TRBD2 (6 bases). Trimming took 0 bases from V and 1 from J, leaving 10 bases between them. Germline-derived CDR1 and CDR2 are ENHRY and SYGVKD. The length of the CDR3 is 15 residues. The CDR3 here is CAISESGGISYEQYF. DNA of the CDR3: TGTGCCATCAGTGAGTCTGGCGGGATTTCCTACGAGCAGTACTTC.

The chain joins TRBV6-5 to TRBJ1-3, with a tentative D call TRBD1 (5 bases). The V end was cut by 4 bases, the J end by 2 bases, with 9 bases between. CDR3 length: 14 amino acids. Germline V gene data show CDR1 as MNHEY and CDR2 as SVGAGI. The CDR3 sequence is CASSFSGAGNTIYF. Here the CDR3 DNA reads TGTGCCAGCAGTTTTTCGGGGGCTGGAAACACCATATATTTT.

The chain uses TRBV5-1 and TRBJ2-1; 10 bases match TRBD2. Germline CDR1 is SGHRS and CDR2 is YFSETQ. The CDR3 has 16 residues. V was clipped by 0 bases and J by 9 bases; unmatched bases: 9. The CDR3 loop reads CASSLAGLAGAGEQFF. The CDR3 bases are TGCGCCAGCAGCTTGGCCGGGCTAGCGGGAGCTGGTGAGCAGTTCTTC.

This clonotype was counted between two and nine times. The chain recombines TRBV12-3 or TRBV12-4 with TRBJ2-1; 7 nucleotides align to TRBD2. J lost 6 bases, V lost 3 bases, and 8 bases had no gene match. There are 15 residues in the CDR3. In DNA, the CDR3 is TGTGCCAGCAGTTTCAGGACTAGTCGATCCAATGAGCAGTTCTTC. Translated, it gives CASSFRTSRSNEQFF.

The CDR3 DNA reads TGCAGTGCTAGAGACCCCAGGAGCGCAAGCACAGATACGCAGTATTTT. Protein product: CSARDPRSASTDTQYF. This chain uses TRBV20-1 with TRBJ2-3; D gene unclear. Germline V lookup: CDR1 DFQATT, CDR2 SNEGSKA (reference sequence). The V end was cut by 0 bases, the J end by 0 bases, with 13 bases between. The CDR3 totals 16 residues.

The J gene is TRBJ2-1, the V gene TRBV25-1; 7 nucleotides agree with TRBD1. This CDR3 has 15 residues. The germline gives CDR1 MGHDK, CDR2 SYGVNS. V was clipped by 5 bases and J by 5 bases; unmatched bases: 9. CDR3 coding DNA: TGTGCCAGCAGTTCGCCCGAGGGGGCACACAATGAGCAGTTCTTC. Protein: CASSSPEGAHNEQFF.

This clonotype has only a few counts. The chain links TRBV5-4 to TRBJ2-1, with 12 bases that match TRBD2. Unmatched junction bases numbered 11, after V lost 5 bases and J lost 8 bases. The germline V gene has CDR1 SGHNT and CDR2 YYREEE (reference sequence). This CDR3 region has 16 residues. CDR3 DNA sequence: TGTGCCAGCAGGGACACCCTAGCGGGAGGGATCGATGAGCAGTTCTTC. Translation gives CASRDTLAGGIDEQFF. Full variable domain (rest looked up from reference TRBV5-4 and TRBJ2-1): ETGVTQSPTHLIKTRGQQVTLRCSSQSGHNTVSWYQQALGQGPQFIFQYYREEENGRGNFPPRFSGLQFPNYSSELNVNALELDDSALYLCASRDTLAGGIDEQFFGPGTRLTVL.

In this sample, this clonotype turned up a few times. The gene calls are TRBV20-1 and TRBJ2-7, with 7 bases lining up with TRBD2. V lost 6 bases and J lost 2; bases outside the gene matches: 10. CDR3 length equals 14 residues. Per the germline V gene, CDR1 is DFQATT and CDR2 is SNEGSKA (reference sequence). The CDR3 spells CSAQRPSGAYEQYF. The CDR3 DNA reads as TGCAGTGCCCAGAGGCCTAGCGGAGCCTACGAGCAGTACTTC.

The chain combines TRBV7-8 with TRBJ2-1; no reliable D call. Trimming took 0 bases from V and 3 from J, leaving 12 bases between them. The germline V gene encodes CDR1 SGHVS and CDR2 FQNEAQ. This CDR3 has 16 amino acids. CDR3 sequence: CASSLAEFRYYNEQFF. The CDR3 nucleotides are TGTGCCAGCAGCTTAGCCGAGTTCAGGTACTACAATGAGCAGTTCTTC.

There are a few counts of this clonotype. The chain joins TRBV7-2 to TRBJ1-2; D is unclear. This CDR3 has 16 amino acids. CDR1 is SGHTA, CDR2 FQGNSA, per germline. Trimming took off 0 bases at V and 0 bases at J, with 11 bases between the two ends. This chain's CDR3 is CASSLALGVANYGYTF. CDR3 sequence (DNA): TGTGCCAGCAGCTTAGCTCTCGGGGTAGCTAACTATGGCTACACCTTC.

The CDR3 sequence: CASSLGGGRLDTQYF. The CDR3, as DNA: TGTGCCAGCAGCTTAGGGGGCGGGAGATTGGATACGCAGTATTTT. The chain carries TRBV7-2 and TRBJ2-3, with 7 bases lining up with TRBD2. Germline values: CDR1 SGHTA, CDR2 FQGNSA. V dropped 1 base and J dropped 6; count of bases not matched to a gene: 7. The CDR3 sequence is 15 residues long. Full variable domain (missing parts from reference TRBV7-2 and TRBJ2-3): GAGVSQSPSNKVTEKGKDVELRCDPISGHTALYWYRQSLGQGLEFLIYFQGNSAPDKSGLPSDRFSAERTGGSVSTLTIQRTQQEDSAVYLCASSLGGGRLDTQYFGPGTRLTVL.

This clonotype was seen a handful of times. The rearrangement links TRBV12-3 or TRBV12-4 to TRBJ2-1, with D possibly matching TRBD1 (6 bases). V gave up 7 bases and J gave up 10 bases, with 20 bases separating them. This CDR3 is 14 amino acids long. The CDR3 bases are TGTGCCAGCATGTGGCAGGGGTTTAGAGGCGAGCAGTTCTTC. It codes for CASMWQGFRGEQFF.

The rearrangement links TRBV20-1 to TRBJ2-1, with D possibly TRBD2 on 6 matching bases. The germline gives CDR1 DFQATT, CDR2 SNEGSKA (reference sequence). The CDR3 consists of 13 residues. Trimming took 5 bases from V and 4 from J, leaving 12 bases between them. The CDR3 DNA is TGCAGTGCTGTCGGGAGAAGATACAATGAGCAGTTCTTC. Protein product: CSAVGRRYNEQFF.

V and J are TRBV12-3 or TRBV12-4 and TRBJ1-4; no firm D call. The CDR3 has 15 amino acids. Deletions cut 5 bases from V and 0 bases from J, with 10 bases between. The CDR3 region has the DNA TGTGCCAGCAGTCTAGGACGGTCAACTAATGAAAAACTGTTTTTT. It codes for CASSLGRSTNEKLFF.

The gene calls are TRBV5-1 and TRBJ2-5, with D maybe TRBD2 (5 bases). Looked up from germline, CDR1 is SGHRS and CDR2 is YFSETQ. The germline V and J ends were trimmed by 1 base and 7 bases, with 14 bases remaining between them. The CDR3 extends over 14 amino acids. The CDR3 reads CASSLTQRIGTQYF. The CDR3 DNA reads TGCGCCAGCAGCTTGACGCAGCGGATTGGGACCCAGTACTTC. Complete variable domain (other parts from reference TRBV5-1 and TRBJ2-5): KAGVTQTPRYLIKTRGQQVTLSCSPISGHRSVSWYQQTPGQGLQFLFEYFSETQRNKGNFPGRFSGRQFSNSRSEMNVSTLELGDSALYLCASSLTQRIGTQYFGPGTRLLVL.

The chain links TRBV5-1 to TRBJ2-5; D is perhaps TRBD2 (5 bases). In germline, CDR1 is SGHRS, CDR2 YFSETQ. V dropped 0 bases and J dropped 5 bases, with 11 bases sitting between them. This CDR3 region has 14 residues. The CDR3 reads CASSLVPGKETQYF. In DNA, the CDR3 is TGCGCCAGCAGCTTGGTCCCGGGAAAGGAGACCCAGTACTTC.

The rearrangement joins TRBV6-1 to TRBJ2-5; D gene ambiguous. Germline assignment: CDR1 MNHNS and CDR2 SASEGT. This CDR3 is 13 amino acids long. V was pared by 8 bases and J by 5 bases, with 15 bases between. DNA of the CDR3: TGTGCCAGCGGTATTAGGGTTTGGGAGACCCAGTACTTC. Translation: CASGIRVWETQYF.

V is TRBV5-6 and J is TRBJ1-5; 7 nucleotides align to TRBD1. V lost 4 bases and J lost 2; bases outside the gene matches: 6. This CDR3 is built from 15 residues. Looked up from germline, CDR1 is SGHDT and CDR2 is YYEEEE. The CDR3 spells CASSLGQARNQPQHF. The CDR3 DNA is TGTGCCAGCAGCCTTGGACAGGCCCGCAATCAGCCCCAGCATTTT.

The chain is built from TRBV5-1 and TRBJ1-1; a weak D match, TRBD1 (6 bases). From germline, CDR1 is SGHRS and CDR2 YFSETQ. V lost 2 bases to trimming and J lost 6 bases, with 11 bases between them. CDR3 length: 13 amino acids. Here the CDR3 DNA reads TGCGCCAGCAGCTTAGGGGGGTTCGCTGAAGCTTTCTTT. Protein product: CASSLGGFAEAFF.

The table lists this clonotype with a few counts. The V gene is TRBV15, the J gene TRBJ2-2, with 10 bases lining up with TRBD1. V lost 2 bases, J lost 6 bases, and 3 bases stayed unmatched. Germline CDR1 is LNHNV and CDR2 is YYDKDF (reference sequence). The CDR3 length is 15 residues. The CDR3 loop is CATSRQTGGSGELFF. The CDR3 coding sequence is TGTGCCACCAGCAGACAGACAGGGGGCTCCGGGGAGCTGTTTTTT.

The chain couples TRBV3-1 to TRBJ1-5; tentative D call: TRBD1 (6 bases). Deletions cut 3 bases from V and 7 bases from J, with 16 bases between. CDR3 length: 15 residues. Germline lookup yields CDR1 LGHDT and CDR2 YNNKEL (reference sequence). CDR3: CASSQGTFSGQPQHF. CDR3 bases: TGTGCCAGCAGCCAGGGGACATTCAGTGGGCAGCCCCAGCATTTT.

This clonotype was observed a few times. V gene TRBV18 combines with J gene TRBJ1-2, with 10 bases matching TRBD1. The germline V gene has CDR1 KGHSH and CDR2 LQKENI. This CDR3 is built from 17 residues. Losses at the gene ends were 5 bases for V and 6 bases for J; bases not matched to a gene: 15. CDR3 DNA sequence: TGTGCCAGCTCAGCTTTTTTGACAGGGGGCGGTATTGATGGCTACACCTTC. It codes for CASSAFLTGGGIDGYTF. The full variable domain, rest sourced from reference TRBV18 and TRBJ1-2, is NAGVMQNPRHLVRRRGQEARLRCSPMKGHSHVYWYRQLPEEGLKFMVYLQKENIIDESGMPKERFSAEFPKEGPSILRIQQVVRGDSAAYFCASSAFLTGGGIDGYTFGSGTRLTVV.